The 32 T cell receptor beta chains below come from one sample, sequenced in a study of blood T cell repertoires in COVID-19. Assay: immunoSEQ multiplex PCR; the TCRdb copy retains only in-frame clones and omits some. The sample includes about 48,000 clones, approximately 89% seen only once; the top ten take approximately 27%. Sample: peripheral blood. These receptors all stem from a woman aged 80 or over with acute or convalescent COVID-19.

This clone was found once. V and J are TRBV4-1 and TRBJ2-4; D may be TRBD2 (6 bases). Trimming pared 0 bases from V and 15 bases from J, leaving 24 bases between. The CDR3 is 16 residues long. The germline CDR1 and CDR2 sequences are MGHRA and YSYEKL. The CDR3 DNA is TGCGCCAGCAGCCAAGAGGCCCCCGGGACTTATGGTCGTACGTACTTC. Its protein is CASSQEAPGTYGRTYF.

The sample holds one count of this clone. The chain is built from TRBV11-1 and TRBJ1-2, with 9 bases lining up with TRBD1. The germline CDR1 and CDR2 sequences are SGHAT and FQDESV (reference sequence). V dropped 0 bases and J dropped 8; count of bases not matched to a gene: 4. The CDR3 has 14 residues. CDR3 loop: CASSLARQGDGYTF. CDR3 bases: TGTGCCAGCAGCTTAGCGAGACAGGGGGACGGCTACACCTTC.

This chain connects TRBV5-1 to TRBJ2-5, with 14 bases identical to TRBD2. CDR1 and CDR2 from the germline V gene are SGHRS and YFSETQ. The V segment lost 4 bases and the J segment 5 bases; nucleotides outside the gene matches: 10. This CDR3 contains 17 residues. The CDR3 sequence is CASSMGLAGAQGETQYF. CDR3 coding DNA: TGCGCCAGCAGCATGGGACTAGCGGGGGCCCAGGGGGAGACCCAGTACTTC.

This clone has only a few counts. This chain uses TRBV28 with TRBJ2-5, with D perhaps matching TRBD2 (7 bases). V was clipped by 6 bases and J by 2 bases, with 16 bases between them. CDR1 and CDR2 (germline): MDHEN, SYDVKM. This CDR3 spans 15 amino acids. The DNA of the CDR3 is TGTGCCAGCAGCTGGGAGGGGGGGACTCAAGAGACCCAGTACTTC. Amino acids: CASSWEGGTQETQYF. Together with reference TRBV28 and TRBJ2-5, the CDR3 gives the full variable domain: DVKVTQSSRYLVKRTGEKVFLECVQDMDHENMFWYRQDPGLGLRLIYFSYDVKMKEKGDIPEGYSVSREKKERFSLILESASTNQTSMYLCASSWEGGTQETQYFGPGTRLLVL.

The chain couples TRBV10-2 to TRBJ2-5, with 9 bases that match TRBD2. V trimming: 4 bases; J trimming: 5 bases; junction bases outside the gene matches: 2. CDR1 is WSHSY and CDR2 is SAAADI in the germline V gene. The CDR3 is 13 amino acids. Written as DNA, the CDR3 is TGCGCCAGCAGTGGGACTAGCGTGGAGACCCAGTACTTC. Its protein product is CASSGTSVETQYF.

The gene calls are TRBV2 and TRBJ2-5, with a weak D call TRBD2 (5 bases). CDR1 and CDR2 (germline): SNHLY, FYNNEI. With 7 bases removed from V and 7 bases from J, the gap between germline ends came to 19 bases. This CDR3 has 14 amino acids. The CDR3 region has the DNA TGTGCCAGCACCGAGGGTTTCATAGAGGCGACCCAGTACTTC. This gives the protein CASTEGFIEATQYF.

The V gene is TRBV2, the J gene TRBJ1-6; 9 positions match TRBD1. The junction had 5 bases not matched to a gene; V was cut back by 7 bases and J by 10 bases. CDR1 and CDR2 from the germline V gene are SNHLY and FYNNEI. CDR3 size: 13 residues. The CDR3 bases are TGTGCCAGCAAGGGACAGGGTTACTCACCCCTCCACTTT. Translating it yields CASKGQGYSPLHF.

The chain recombines TRBV6-5 with TRBJ1-2; 11 bases are shared with TRBD1. The CDR3 covers 15 residues. V lost 5 bases to trimming and J lost 2 bases; unmatched junction nucleotides: 4. Germline CDR1 MNHEY, CDR2 SVGAGI. The CDR3 region has the DNA TGTGCCAGCAGTCGGGACAGGGGGGGGAACTATGGCTACACCTTC. The encoded protein is CASSRDRGGNYGYTF.

The J gene is TRBJ1-5, the V gene TRBV7-9, with a tentative D call TRBD1 (5 bases). From germline, CDR1 is SEHNR and CDR2 FQNEAQ (reference sequence). Trimming removed 3 bases at V and 0 bases at J, with 12 bases between. The CDR3 extends over 16 amino acids. The CDR3 nucleotides are TGTGCCAGCAGCTTGGAGACAGTGTATAGCAATCAGCCCCAGCATTTT. It translates to CASSLETVYSNQPQHF.

This clone is a singleton in its sample. The rearrangement joins TRBV10-2 to TRBJ2-3; tentatively, D is TRBD1 (6 bases). This CDR3 comprises 13 residues. Trimming stripped 7 bases from V and 4 bases from J, with 12 bases between. Germline lookup yields CDR1 WSHSY and CDR2 SAAADI. The DNA of the CDR3 is TGCGCCAGCAAAGAATCAGGGGCAGATACGCAGTATTTT. Translating gives CASKESGADTQYF.

V is TRBV4-1 and J is TRBJ2-1, with TRBD2 identical over 12 bases. The CDR3 contains 18 residues. Germline CDR1 is MGHRA and CDR2 is YSYEKL. Unmatched junction bases numbered 11, after V lost 1 base and J lost 7 bases. The chain's CDR3 is CASSQVLAGGPRENEQFF. CDR3 nucleotide sequence: TGCGCCAGCAGCCAAGTCCTAGCGGGGGGGCCTAGGGAAAATGAGCAGTTCTTC.

V and J are TRBV18 and TRBJ1-2, with 8 nucleotides matching TRBD1. V dropped 1 base and J dropped 8; count of bases not matched to a gene: 15. CDR1 and CDR2 (germline): KGHSH, LQKENI. This CDR3 has 17 amino acids. CDR3 DNA sequence: TGTGCCAGCTCACCACAGAATACAGGGGGTCGAGCGGTAGGCTACACCTTC. Protein product: CASSPQNTGGRAVGYTF.

The chain couples TRBV7-9 to TRBJ2-1, with 11 positions matching TRBD2. J lost 8 bases, V lost 6 bases, and 15 bases had no gene match. The CDR3 covers 17 residues. In germline, CDR1 is SEHNR, CDR2 FQNEAQ (reference sequence). The CDR3 nucleotides are TGTGCCAGCAGACCGGGACTAGCGGAAACCTACAATGATGAGCAGTTCTTC. This encodes CASRPGLAETYNDEQFF.

V gene TRBV27 combines with J gene TRBJ2-7; D is ambiguous. V lost 6 bases, J lost 4 bases, and 19 bases lay in between. The CDR3 runs to 15 residues. The germline V gene has CDR1 MNHEY and CDR2 SMNVEV (reference sequence). CDR3 amino acids: CASRPHEAGSYEQYV. The CDR3 bases are TGTGCCAGCAGGCCTCATGAGGCCGGATCTTACGAGCAGTACGTC.

The chain joins TRBV11-1 to TRBJ2-1; 10 nucleotides align to TRBD2. The ends lost 4 bases at V and 9 bases at J; junction bases unmatched: 6. There are 14 residues in the CDR3. Germline V gene sequence: CDR1 SGHAT, CDR2 FQDESV (reference sequence). The CDR3 DNA is TGTGCCAGCAGCTCATCTAGCGGGAGTAGTGAGCAGTTCTTC. Its translation is CASSSSSGSSEQFF. The full variable domain, rest sourced from reference TRBV11-1 and TRBJ2-1, is EAEVAQSPRYKITEKSQAVAFWCDPISGHATLYWYRQILGQGPELLVQFQDESVVDDSQLPKDRFSAERLKGVDSTLKIQPAELGDSAMYLCASSSSSGSSEQFFGPGTRLTVL.

The V call is TRBV5-1, the J call TRBJ1-1; weak D call: TRBD1 (5 bases). The germline V and J ends were trimmed by 4 bases and 4 bases, with 14 bases remaining between them. CDR3 size: 14 residues. CDR1 is SGHRS, CDR2 YFSETQ, per germline. CDR3 DNA sequence: TGCGCCAGCAGCCCGGCGGGGGTTATCACTGAAGCTTTCTTT. Translating it yields CASSPAGVITEAFF.

The chain recombines TRBV10-3 with TRBJ2-7; TRBD1 matches 10 bases. Losses at the gene ends were 3 bases for V and 2 bases for J; bases not matched to a gene: 4. CDR1 and CDR2 (germline): ENHRY, SYGVKD. This CDR3 spans 15 amino acids. CDR3 sequence reads: CAISDLGQGAYEQYF. In DNA form, the CDR3 reads TGTGCCATCAGTGATCTCGGACAGGGGGCCTACGAGCAGTACTTC.

The V gene is TRBV19, the J gene TRBJ1-5, with D perhaps matching TRBD1 (5 bases). CDR1 is LNHDA and CDR2 is SQIVND in the germline V gene (reference sequence). The CDR3 totals 13 residues. Deletions cut 5 bases from V and 7 bases from J, with 12 bases between. The CDR3 here is CASSQGAGQPQHF. The CDR3 coding sequence is TGTGCCAGTAGTCAAGGGGCAGGACAGCCCCAGCATTTT.

This clone has just a few counts. The chain has TRBV10-1 and TRBJ2-1; D perhaps matches TRBD1 (6 bases). With 0 bases removed from V and 7 bases from J, the gap between germline ends came to 10 bases. The CDR3 sequence is 14 residues long. Germline loops: CDR1 WNHNN, CDR2 SYGVQD (reference sequence). The DNA for the CDR3 is TGCGCCAGCAGTGAGTCGTCTACAGGGAATGAGCAGTTCTTC. Amino acid sequence: CASSESSTGNEQFF.

This clone was seen once. A read error may account for a junction end that differs from germline. This chain links TRBV2 with TRBJ1-2, with 12 bases aligning to TRBD1. CDR1 and CDR2 (germline): SNHLY, FYNNEI. There are 15 residues in the CDR3. CDR3: CASSPRLRDRGLLAF. CDR3 coding DNA: TGTGCCAGCAGTCCACGCCTCCGGGACAGGGGGCTCTTAGCCTTC.

The chain employs TRBV6-5 and TRBJ2-1; 7 bases are a match to TRBD1. CDR1 and CDR2 (germline): MNHEY, SVGAGI. The CDR3 covers 12 residues. The V and J ends lost 6 bases and 13 bases, in that order; junction bases with no gene match: 9. CDR3 in amino acids: CASRNDRDVQFF. The DNA for the CDR3 is TGTGCCAGCAGGAACGACAGGGACGTTCAGTTCTTC.

This clone was found once. The chain joins TRBV4-2 to TRBJ2-5, with 14 bases identical to TRBD2. J lost 4 bases, V lost 4 bases, and 8 bases had no gene match. Germline V gene lookup returns CDR1 LGHNA and CDR2 YNFKEQ. The CDR3 covers 17 residues. The CDR3 DNA reads as TGTGCCAGCAGCCCGGGGACTAGCGGGGGAGGACGAGAGACCCAGTACTTC. The encoded protein is CASSPGTSGGGRETQYF.

The chain couples TRBV6-6 to TRBJ1-3, with 8 bases matching TRBD1. The germline gives CDR1 MNHNY, CDR2 SVGAGI (reference sequence). V was pared by 6 bases and J by 2 bases, with 3 bases of the junction left unmatched. The CDR3 has 14 residues. CDR3: CASRQGQAGNTIYF. DNA for the CDR3: TGTGCCAGCAGACAGGGACAGGCTGGAAACACCATATATTTT.

J is TRBJ2-1 and V is TRBV5-1; 11 nucleotides align to TRBD2. V was clipped by 0 bases and J by 4 bases; unmatched bases: 3. Germline values: CDR1 SGHRS, CDR2 YFSETQ. The CDR3 totals 16 residues. The chain's CDR3 is CASSLEGTSGYNEQFF. In nucleotides, the CDR3 is TGCGCCAGCAGCTTGGAGGGGACTAGCGGTTACAATGAGCAGTTCTTC.

V and J are TRBV10-3 and TRBJ2-1; 12 bases line up with TRBD2. V lost 5 bases, J lost 8 bases, and 4 bases stayed unmatched. This CDR3 region has 14 residues. Germline loops: CDR1 ENHRY, CDR2 SYGVKD. The CDR3 bases are TGTGCCATCAGTCCTAGCGGGGGGGCAGATGAGCAGTTCTTC. Translation gives CAISPSGGADEQFF.

The V call is TRBV15, the J call TRBJ2-7; D may be TRBD2 (6 bases). This CDR3 comprises 14 residues. CDR1 LNHNV and CDR2 YYDKDF come from the germline V gene (reference sequence). The V and J ends lost 1 base and 2 bases respectively, with 9 bases between them. The CDR3: CATSRGLVPYEQYF. The CDR3 region has the DNA TGTGCCACCAGCAGAGGACTAGTGCCCTACGAGCAGTACTTC.

The genes are TRBV19 and TRBJ2-2, with 13 bases lining up with TRBD2. Germline assignment: CDR1 LNHDA and CDR2 SQIVND (reference sequence). V was pared by 9 bases and J by 7 bases, with 14 bases of the junction left unmatched. This CDR3 is 17 amino acids long. CDR3 region: CASRGNGLAGVNGELFF. The CDR3 DNA is TGTGCCAGCCGAGGGAATGGACTAGCGGGGGTTAACGGGGAGCTGTTTTTT.

The chain is built from TRBV7-6 and TRBJ2-2, with D possibly being TRBD2 (6 bases). Germline V gene sequence: CDR1 SGHVS, CDR2 FNYEAQ. CDR3 length: 13 residues. The V and J ends lost 5 bases and 7 bases respectively, with 11 bases between them. For the CDR3, the DNA is TGTGCCAGCAGCCAAATGCGGGGCGGGGAGCTGTTTTTT. As protein: CASSQMRGGELFF.

The chain combines TRBV13 with TRBJ2-3; a possible D gene is TRBD2 (6 bases). CDR3 length equals 16 residues. The V end lost 4 bases, the J end lost 2 bases, and 16 bases lay between the germline ends. Germline CDR1 is PRHDT and CDR2 is FYEKMQ (reference sequence). CDR3 sequence reads: CASSSGTPAPTDTQYF. DNA for the CDR3: TGTGCCAGCAGCTCGGGGACTCCAGCGCCCACAGATACGCAGTATTTT.

The chain is built from TRBV5-1 and TRBJ2-1; 10 bases are a match to TRBD1. The germline V gene encodes CDR1 SGHRS and CDR2 YFSETQ. V lost 4 bases and J lost 5; bases outside the gene matches: 9. This CDR3 comprises 16 residues. CDR3 protein: CASSPEGTGVDNEQFF. CDR3 coding DNA: TGCGCCAGCAGCCCGGAGGGGACAGGGGTTGACAATGAGCAGTTCTTC.

The chain employs TRBV7-9 and TRBJ2-3, with 16 nucleotides matching TRBD2. J was trimmed by 4 bases and V by 0 bases; bases with no gene match: 7. CDR1 and CDR2 (germline): SEHNR, FQNEAQ (reference sequence). The CDR3 has 19 amino acids. DNA of the CDR3: TGTGCCAGCAGCTTAGCAGGGACTAGCGGGGGGGCCGGGGCAGATACGCAGTATTTT. Translated, it gives CASSLAGTSGGAGADTQYF.

This rearrangement joins TRBV7-2 to TRBJ1-5; 10 bases fit TRBD1. Germline V gene data show CDR1 as SGHTA and CDR2 as FQGNSA. The J segment lost 6 bases and the V segment lost 4 bases, leaving 3 bases of the junction unmatched. The CDR3 is 14 residues long. CDR3 residues: CASSSTGGGQPQHF. The CDR3 nucleotides are TGTGCCAGCAGCTCGACAGGGGGCGGTCAGCCCCAGCATTTT.